This is a list of T cell receptor beta chains from one sample in a study of glioma-infiltrating T cells. TCRdb re-derived calls from the multiplex PCR reads in MiXCR, one entry per CDR3 protein. The table lists about 110,000 distinct CDR3 sequences, less than 30% of them singletons. What was sequenced was glioma tissue, nonneoplastic brain tissue, or PBMCs (not recorded which). These receptors were taken from a human donor with low-grade glioma or glioblastoma, undergoing nonglioma brain surgery, or in good health (not recorded which). The CDR3 runs from the conserved cysteine through the conserved F or W. Each record gives: clone size, V gene, D gene, J gene, CDR3 DNA, CDR3 protein. D genes are given only for firm matches. The size of a clone is reported for some rows only, either as once, few or many, or as a class for expanded clones.

clone size: many; V gene: TRBV6-1; D gene: .; J gene: TRBJ2-3; CDR3 DNA: TGTGCCAGTAAAGGGTTAACCTTTAGCACAGATACGCAGTATTTT; CDR3 protein: CASKGLTFSTDTQYF
clone size: few; V gene: TRBV4-1; D gene: .; J gene: TRBJ2-1; CDR3 DNA: TGCGCCAGCACGGGGCACAATGAGCAGTTCTTC; CDR3 protein: CASTGHNEQFF
clone size: many; V gene: TRBV20-1; D gene: .; J gene: TRBJ1-1; CDR3 DNA: TGCAGTGCTAGAGACAGGGGGAACACTGAAGCTTTCTTT; CDR3 protein: CSARDRGNTEAFF
clone size: few; V gene: TRBV7-3; D gene: .; J gene: TRBJ2-5; CDR3 DNA: TGTGCCAGCAGCTTAAACGGGATCCAACAAGTGACCCAGTACTTC; CDR3 protein: CASSLNGIQQVTQYF
clone size: many; V gene: TRBV6-1; D gene: .; J gene: TRBJ2-5; CDR3 DNA: TGTGCCAGCAGTGAGGCAAGAGAGACCCAGTACTTC; CDR3 protein: CASSEARETQYF
clone size: .; V gene: TRBV7-9; D gene: TRBD1; J gene: TRBJ1-4; CDR3 DNA: TGTGCCAGCAGCTCAAGACAGGGAGGGGAAAAACTGTTTTTT; CDR3 protein: CASSSRQGGEKLFF
clone size: many; V gene: TRBV4-3; D gene: TRBD1; J gene: TRBJ2-7; CDR3 DNA: TGCGCCAGCAGCCACAACAGGGGCCCCTACGAGCAGTACTTC; CDR3 protein: CASSHNRGPYEQYF
clone size: many; V gene: TRBV6-2/TRBV6-3; D gene: .; J gene: TRBJ2-1; CDR3 DNA: TGTGCCAGCGAATTTAACGATGAGCAGTTCTTC; CDR3 protein: CASEFNDEQFF
clone size: many; V gene: TRBV6-2/TRBV6-3; D gene: .; J gene: TRBJ2-2; CDR3 DNA: TGTGCCAGCAGTACGGGACATCCTTTCCGGGAGCTGTTTTTT; CDR3 protein: CASSTGHPFRELFF
clone size: many; V gene: TRBV5-1; D gene: .; J gene: TRBJ1-5; CDR3 DNA: TGCGCCAGCAGCTTGTCTGGCGTTGATCAGCCCCAGCATTTT; CDR3 protein: CASSLSGVDQPQHF
clone size: many; V gene: TRBV28; D gene: TRBD2; J gene: TRBJ2-5; CDR3 DNA: TGTGCCAGCAGTTTAAGGTCTAGCGGGAGGATAAGAGAGACCCAGTACTTC; CDR3 protein: CASSLRSSGRIRETQYF
clone size: once; V gene: TRBV2; D gene: .; J gene: TRBJ2-7; CDR3 DNA: TGTGCCAGCAGTGAACAGGGGATTTACCGGGAGCAGTACTTC; CDR3 protein: CASSEQGIYREQYF
clone size: few; V gene: TRBV14; D gene: .; J gene: TRBJ1-4; CDR3 DNA: TGTGCCAGCAGCCAAGGATCCGGGACCTACCGCGGGAGTGAAAAACTGTTTTTT; CDR3 protein: CASSQGSGTYRGSEKLFF
clone size: few; V gene: TRBV12-3/TRBV12-4; D gene: .; J gene: TRBJ2-7; CDR3 DNA: TGTGCCAGCAGTTTAGGCAGCCCCTACGAGCAGTACTTC; CDR3 protein: CASSLGSPYEQYF
clone size: many; V gene: TRBV4-2; D gene: .; J gene: TRBJ2-1; CDR3 DNA: TGTGCCAGCAGCCTCCCTCTACAGGGAGCCCAAACCTACAATGAGCAGTTCTTC; CDR3 protein: CASSLPLQGAQTYNEQFF
clone size: many; V gene: TRBV12-3/TRBV12-4; D gene: .; J gene: TRBJ1-1; CDR3 DNA: TGTGCCAGCAGGCGATCCTGGAACACTGAAGCTTTCTTT; CDR3 protein: CASRRSWNTEAFF
clone size: few; V gene: TRBV11-3; D gene: .; J gene: TRBJ2-2; CDR3 DNA: TGTGCCAGCAGCGCAGGGACCGGGGAGCTGTTTTTT; CDR3 protein: CASSAGTGELFF
clone size: many; V gene: TRBV7-9; D gene: .; J gene: TRBJ2-5; CDR3 DNA: TGTGCCAGCAGCTTACTGGGTACCCAGTACTTC; CDR3 protein: CASSLLGTQYF